The present T cell receptor (beta chain) was sequenced within a study of blood T cell repertoires in COVID-19 (dated by TCRdb to about 2020). About the investigation overall: Samples from collaborators originated in the United States, Italy and Spain and spanned both the acute and convalescent phases of COVID-19. The prospective study material was composed of cDNA or gDNA derived from T cells, B-cell-depleted T cells, or PBMCs. Subjects who had been exposed to COVID-19, were actively infected with it, or had recovered from it provided the deeply sampled blood TCRbeta repertoires that made up the dataset. The repertoires were released in a freely available public database intended as a resource for research on the immune response to SARS-CoV-2. Samples came from the ongoing ImmuneRACE study (first 160 participants) plus 1,254 subjects from 6 global collaborators. The sample metadata nearly always contained a de-identified subject ID, COVID-19 status, age in years and sex. HLA class I and class II types, where available, came from metadata supplied by the sample provider rather than from assay-based typing.

There are 15 amino acids in the CDR3, from cysteine to phenylalanine inclusive. The entry retains the CDR3 DNA only, 45 bases that are in frame from base 1. According to the germline V gene (reference sequence), CDR1 reads MNHEY and CDR2 reads SMNVEV. V and J are trimmed by 5 bases and 0 bases, and the gene matches miss 5 bases of the junction. Enrolling through a virtual design, the prospective study's participants ranged in age from roughly 18 to 89 years and lived across about two dozen United States geographic areas. In the prospective study, cohorts were assigned on the basis of participant-reported clinical history obtained from a screening survey and a study questionnaire. Recovered participants in ImmuneRACE Cohort 3 were defined as having two consecutive negative NP/OP PCR tests, clearance from a healthcare professional, or resolution of symptoms. Mobile phlebotomists in the prospective study collected whole blood, serum and a nasopharyngeal or oropharyngeal swab from every participant. Prospective study participants could optionally give additional blood draws and questionnaires over a roughly two-month period. Before DNA extraction, blood samples from the prospective study were shipped at room temperature or frozen.

TCRbeta CDR3 regions were amplified from genomic DNA using the immunoSEQ Assay, a bias-controlled multiplex PCR. From the authors' description of their analysis: Nucleated cell counts per sample were estimated from amplification of reference gene primers within the assay. Sequence reads were collapsed and filtered to measure the absolute abundance of every unique TCRbeta CDR3 rearrangement. For each sample, productive Simpson clonality was calculated as the square root of Simpson's diversity index across productive rearrangements. TCRdb's version of the immuneACCESS table is confined to in-frame rearrangements and falls short of the full clone set. An unresolved V gene accounts for under half of the shortfall where checked; the remainder is of unknown origin. D and trimming were read from the DNA, whereas the V and J calls and clone size are those reported in that table. Recorded for this sample are around 450,000 clones; about 85% of them occurred a single time. 0.65% to 0.9% of the sample comes from the top ten.

Notes on this clone: Its antigen target is currently unknown. Base qualities are not recorded, but no much larger clone differs from it by a single base.

General conclusions and limits of the study: The amount of clinical and demographic metadata varied by source and participant and was provided uncurated.

This clonotype was sampled from a woman in her late teens or twenties who had recovered from COVID-19. The sample comprised PBMCs or T cells enriched from blood (not recorded which). The rearrangement combines TRBV27 with TRBJ1-1; the central 8 bases match TRBD1. The nucleotide sequence reads TGTGCCAGCAGTCCAGGGGGCCCCATGAACACTGAAGCTTTCTTT. Translated, it gives CASSPGGPMNTEAFF.